This is a list of T cell receptor beta chains from one sample in a study of OX40 agonist ivuxolimab in advanced cancers. Sequencing was performed with immunoSEQ multiplex PCR; in TCRdb, only in-frame clones are kept and a portion is missing. The sample contains 100,000 to 130,000 clones, 85% to 95% of which appear only once. The sample here was CD4+ or CD8+ T cells sorted from blood, taken in a trial of the OX40 agonist ivuxolimab. Source of these receptors: an adult with an advanced solid tumor such as melanoma, head and neck, liver or kidney cancer. Both conserved end residues are part of each CDR3. The D gene is left open where the match is weak. Clone size is stated in some rows and not others, as once, few, many or a class when expanded.

CDR3aa,CDR3nt,abundance,d_gene,v_gene,j_gene
CASSPQLEAFF,TGTGCCAGCAGCCCACAGCTTGAAGCTTTCTTT,-,-,TRBV7-9,TRBJ1-1
CASSESPGQTNETQYF,TGCGCCAGCAGTGAGTCCCCTGGACAGACTAATGAGACCCAGTACTTC,-,-,TRBV10-1,TRBJ2-5
CASSSGGYQFF,TGTGCCAGCAGTTCCGGAGGTTACCAGTTCTTC,few,-,TRBV7-2,TRBJ2-1
CASSSAAGALEQYF,TGTGCCAGCAGCTCCGCGGCGGGGGCTTTGGAGCAGTACTTC,-,-,TRBV4-2,TRBJ2-7
CASSLGNGGRTTYNEQFF,TGCGCCAGCAGCCTGGGCAACGGCGGGAGAACAACCTACAATGAGCAGTTCTTC,-,TRBD2,TRBV5-1,TRBJ2-1
CASRPRGGSNQPQHF,TGTGCCAGCAGGCCCCGGGGAGGAAGCAATCAGCCCCAGCATTTT,-,-,TRBV28,TRBJ1-5
CASSHGGETQYF,TGTGCCAGCAGTCATGGTGGGGAGACCCAGTACTTC,-,-,TRBV7-8,TRBJ2-5
CAERGMNTEAFF,TGTGCAGAAAGGGGAATGAACACTGAAGCTTTCTTT,-,-,TRBV7-2,TRBJ1-1
CASRGIETQYF,TGTGCCAGCAGGGGGATAGAGACCCAGTACTTC,-,-,TRBV27,TRBJ2-5
CATSRVAGVLVGNTQYF,TGTGCCACCAGCAGAGTAGCAGGGGTGCTAGTAGGCAATACGCAGTATTTT,-,-,TRBV15,TRBJ2-3
CASSPLAGADTQYF,TGTGCCAGCAGCCCACTAGCGGGGGCAGATACGCAGTATTTT,-,TRBD2,TRBV5-4,TRBJ2-3
CASSPLEAVNTEAFF,TGTGCCAGCTCACCACTGGAGGCGGTCAACACTGAAGCTTTCTTT,once,-,TRBV18,TRBJ1-1
CASRGTGPDTQYF,TGTGCCAGCAGAGGAACAGGGCCAGATACGCAGTATTTT,-,-,TRBV9,TRBJ2-3
CAITVQGGTEAFF,TGTGCCATCACTGTACAGGGGGGCACTGAAGCTTTCTTT,-,TRBD1,TRBV10-3,TRBJ1-1
CASSLSGLAGGDTQYF,TGTGCCAGCAGCTTGTCCGGTCTAGCGGGCGGGGATACGCAGTATTTT,-,TRBD2,TRBV5-6,TRBJ2-3
CASSLVSETDTQYF,TGTGCCAGCAGCTTAGTGTCGGAGACAGATACGCAGTATTTT,-,-,TRBV7-8,TRBJ2-3
CASSIRTGTTDLRLGQPQHF,TGTGCCAGTAGTATACGTACCGGGACAACCGATCTCCGTCTCGGTCAGCCCCAGCATTTT,once,-,TRBV19,TRBJ1-5
CASSVLGDTQYF,TGTGCCAGCAGCGTCCTCGGGGATACGCAGTATTTT,-,-,TRBV9,TRBJ2-3
CASSADRTQPQHF,TGTGCCAGCAGCGCCGACAGGACTCAGCCCCAGCATTTT,-,-,TRBV7-6,TRBJ1-5
CASSVGAAYGYTF,TGTGCCAGCAGTGTTGGGGCAGCCTATGGCTACACCTTC,-,-,TRBV7-3,TRBJ1-2
CASSLDRGQPQHF,TGTGCCAGCAGCTTAGATCGGGGGCAGCCCCAGCATTTT,-,-,TRBV11-2,TRBJ1-5
CASSPPGMGSYEQYF,TGTGCCAGCAGCCCCCCCGGAATGGGCTCCTACGAGCAGTACTTC,many,-,TRBV7-2,TRBJ2-7
CASSGEGSTSWYEQYF,TGTGCCAGCAGCGGTGAAGGGTCTACTAGCTGGTACGAGCAGTACTTC,-,-,TRBV9,TRBJ2-7
CASGRDRGTFGGYTF,TGCGCCAGTGGCCGGGACAGGGGCACCTTTGGGGGCTACACCTTC,-,TRBD1,TRBV10-2,TRBJ1-2
CASSADGDTDTQYF,TGTGCCAGCAGCGCGGACGGAGACACAGATACGCAGTATTTT,-,-,TRBV9,TRBJ2-3
CASSPQGDTGELFF,TGTGCCAGCTCACCCCAGGGGGACACCGGGGAGCTGTTTTTT,-,TRBD1,TRBV18,TRBJ2-2
CASSEIWTDSGNTIYF,TGTGCCAGCAGTGAAATTTGGACGGATTCTGGAAACACCATATATTTT,-,-,TRBV6-1,TRBJ1-3
CSVEDSRRGISSGANVLTF,TGCAGCGTTGAAGATAGCCGGCGCGGGATAAGCTCTGGGGCCAACGTCCTGACTTTC,-,-,TRBV29-1,TRBJ2-6
CASSNRLAGDLSYNEQFF,TGTGCCAGCAGTAATCGTCTAGCGGGGGACCTCTCCTACAATGAGCAGTTCTTC,-,TRBD2,TRBV2,TRBJ2-1
CAWKIGYREDTEAFF,TGTGCCTGGAAGATAGGGTACAGGGAGGACACTGAAGCTTTCTTT,-,-,TRBV30,TRBJ1-1
CASSESGQAYTEAFF,TGTGCCAGCAGTGAGTCGGGACAGGCGTACACTGAAGCTTTCTTT,-,TRBD1,TRBV2,TRBJ1-1
CASSPPGLAGGRGYEQYF,TGTGCCAGCTCACCACCGGGGCTAGCGGGAGGCAGGGGCTACGAGCAGTACTTC,-,TRBD2,TRBV18,TRBJ2-7
CASSHLDGNYGYTF,TGTGCCAGCAGCCACCTCGACGGTAACTATGGCTACACCTTC,once,-,TRBV4-2,TRBJ1-2
CASSLGGTEKGYTF,TGTGCCAGCAGCTTAGGTGGGACGGAGAAAGGCTACACCTTC,once,-,TRBV11-3,TRBJ1-2
CASSLDNRGHQPQHF,TGTGCCAGCAGCTTAGACAACAGGGGGCATCAGCCCCAGCATTTT,once,TRBD1,TRBV7-2,TRBJ1-5
CASSFRYGTGMFF,TGTGCCAGCAGTTTTAGGTATGGGACAGGAATGTTTTTT,-,TRBD1,TRBV28,TRBJ1-4
CASSLRGAARNTEAFF,TGTGCCAGCAGCTTGAGGGGTGCAGCGAGAAACACTGAAGCTTTCTTT,-,-,TRBV7-8,TRBJ1-1
CASRLNDGTNEKLFF,TGTGCCAGCCGGTTGAATGACGGAACTAATGAAAAACTGTTTTTT,-,-,TRBV6-1,TRBJ1-4
CASSLTSEGNIQYF,TGCGCCAGCAGCCTTACTAGCGAGGGGAACATTCAGTACTTC,-,TRBD2,TRBV5-1,TRBJ2-4
CASSLGQGAEKLFF,TGTGCCAGCAGCTTAGGACAGGGGGCGGAAAAACTGTTTTTT,-,TRBD1,TRBV11-2,TRBJ1-4
CASSFRDNQPQHF,TGTGCCAGCTCCTTCCGGGACAATCAGCCCCAGCATTTT,-,-,TRBV2,TRBJ1-5
CASALGSDSPLHF,TGTGCCAGCGCCCTGGGTTCGGATTCACCCCTCCACTTT,-,-,TRBV18,TRBJ1-6
CASSELTGTAYEQYF,TGTGCCAGCAGTGAACTGACAGGGACTGCCTACGAGCAGTACTTC,-,-,TRBV2,TRBJ2-7
CASSLGMTPTNTEAFF,TGTGCCAGCAGCTTGGGCATGACACCGACGAACACTGAAGCTTTCTTT,-,-,TRBV5-6,TRBJ1-1
CASSPPSGSKYNEQFF,TGTGCCAGCTCACCACCTAGCGGGAGTAAGTACAATGAGCAGTTCTTC,-,TRBD2,TRBV18,TRBJ2-1
CASSEAARRSGANVLTF,TGTGCCAGCAGTGAAGCCGCCAGACGCTCTGGGGCCAACGTCCTGACTTTC,-,-,TRBV6-1,TRBJ2-6
CASSLSRGQGAYEQYF,TGTGCCAGCAGTTTAAGCCGGGGACAGGGGGCCTACGAGCAGTACTTC,-,TRBD1,TRBV28,TRBJ2-7
CASRRGYEQYF,TGTGCCAGCAGACGGGGGTACGAGCAGTACTTC,-,-,TRBV28,TRBJ2-7
CSANRENTEAFF,TGCAGCGCGAACAGGGAAAACACTGAAGCTTTCTTT,-,-,TRBV29-1,TRBJ1-1
CASSSYRDRDRRLFF,TGTGCCAGCAGCTCTTACAGGGACAGGGATCGTCGACTGTTTTTT,-,TRBD1,TRBV7-9,TRBJ1-4
CASSHTGGSGNTIYF,TGTGCCAGCAGCCACACAGGAGGATCTGGAAACACCATATATTTT,-,-,TRBV7-2,TRBJ1-3
CASSFATNEKLFF,TGTGCCAGCAGTTTTGCAACTAATGAAAAACTGTTTTTT,-,-,TRBV28,TRBJ1-4
CASSSAGQSNTEAFF,TGTGCCAGCAGTTCCGCGGGACAATCAAACACTGAAGCTTTCTTT,few,-,TRBV6-6,TRBJ1-1
CASSATTGRETQYF,TGCGCCAGCAGCGCAACGACAGGGAGGGAGACCCAGTACTTC,-,-,TRBV5-1,TRBJ2-5
CAISGEGANTGELFF,TGTGCCATCAGTGGGGAAGGGGCGAACACCGGGGAGCTGTTTTTT,-,-,TRBV10-3,TRBJ2-2
CASSRAGTSNTGELFF,TGCGCCAGCAGCCGCGCCGGGACCTCGAACACCGGGGAGCTGTTTTTT,-,-,TRBV7-9,TRBJ2-2
CASSSRDFSGGELFF,TGTGCCAGCAGCTCGCGGGACTTCTCTGGCGGGGAGCTGTTTTTT,-,-,TRBV7-9,TRBJ2-2
CASSPSHSTDTQYF,TGTGCCAGCAGTCCCTCTCATAGCACAGATACGCAGTATTTT,-,-,TRBV6-4,TRBJ2-3